This T cell receptor beta chain is from a study of beta chain features in type 1 diabetes (dated by TCRdb to the late 2010s). Concerning the study at large: No differences in mean age, gender distribution, total cell number or subset yield were found between patients and healthy donors. Across all samples, around 99 million sorted cells were examined, and cell number per subset correlated strongly with RNA yield. In the study, TCRB repertoires of sorted circulating CD4+ T cell subsets from recently diagnosed type 1 diabetes patients were compared with those of matched healthy donors. Whereas all 28 donors provided naive and central memory subsets, regulatory and stem cell-like memory subsets were isolated from just 8 patients and roughly eight healthy donors. The paper's findings and limits, for the study overall: Type 1 diabetes patients showed a moderate but significant shortening of TCRB CDR3 length in all four CD4+ subsets. Because cDNA was sequenced instead of genomic DNA, activated cells with high expression could be over-represented, although the groups did not differ in activation or CD3 levels. At VDJ recombination sites, type 1 diabetes patients had fewer insertions and more deleted nucleotides, which implies abnormalities in thymic rearrangement. Only small numbers of individuals were included in the HLA sub-analyses, which left unresolved whether HLA type had any influence on TCRB rearrangement. Naive, central memory and regulatory TCRB repertoires appeared to be more similar among patients than among healthy donors. Shorter templates might have been favored by PCR, but patient and control samples were amplified and corrected together, so both groups would have been affected equally by any skew.

A single peripheral blood draw of approximately 110 mL on average was collected from each donor into heparinised tubes. Using a panel that included CD45RO, CCR7, CD25, CD127, CD95 and CD27, naive, central memory, regulatory and stem cell-like memory CD4+ T cells were sorted on a BD FACSAria II. A purity above 95% was achieved for all sorted populations. PBMCs were isolated immediately by Lymphoprep density gradient centrifugation and stained directly without culture. To minimize batch effects, samples were stained and sorted in pairs, one healthy donor with one patient per experiment. The entire amount of isolated RNA was reverse transcribed using the High Capacity cDNA Reverse Transcription Kit, so the sequenced TCRB transcripts were expressed ones. Naive, central memory and regulatory T cell samples underwent deep immunoSEQ sequencing, averaging approximately 3.3 million total reads per sample. Sorted cells were lysed in RLT buffer and RNA was extracted with DNase-treated RNeasy Micro or Mini kits, depending on cell number. To prevent cross-contamination, every cell subset was processed on its own, while patient and healthy donor samples were processed together. Using the immunoSEQ multiplex PCR, TCRB sequences were amplified from cDNA into 87-bp fragments spanning the CDR3 region. Amplicons were sequenced on the Illumina HiSeq platform. Turning to the authors' computational methods: Synthetic template baselines were used to correct PCR bias computationally, reads within Hamming distance 2 were collapsed together, and singletons that could not be merged were discarded. Reads were aligned against IMGT to assign V, D and J genes, CDR3 length and insertions or deletions at six rearrangement sites. Within each subset, clonotype counts were normalized to sorted cell number, after which true diversity and Gini coefficients were computed with the tcR R package. The overlap coefficient, calculated on TCRB nucleotide sequences, was used to measure repertoire sharing. The table was pulled from immuneACCESS by TCRdb, which kept in-frame rearrangements only. Such tables lose some clones; where checked, under half of the loss comes from unresolved V genes, and the rest has no known cause. V and J calls and clone size are those listed in that table; D and trimming were worked out from the DNA. The sample table contains under 300,000 clones; only one count was recorded for about 25% of them. The ten largest clonotypes hold 3.5% to 4% of the sample.

Taken from the germline V gene, the CDR1 and CDR2 loops are MNHNS and SASEGT. V drops 1 base and J drops 4 bases, leaving 8 bases in between. The CDR3 sequence holds 15 residues, the cysteine and phenylalanine included. CDR3 DNA only is kept here, 45 bases in frame from base 1. This clone was counted only a few times. No antigen is known for it. Per-base quality was not reported, and no clone a single base away is much larger than it. The sequence came from a man younger than 45 in good health. Input material: central memory CD4+ T cells from blood. This chain is built from TRBV6-1 and TRBJ2-6, with the D segment possibly TRBD1 or TRBD2, each aligning over 5 bases. The DNA sequence is TGTGCCAGCAGTGAAGTTGGGACCGGGGCCAACGTCCTGACTTTC. Translated, it reads CASSEVGTGANVLTF.